The clone carrying this T cell receptor (beta chain) was picked up a small number of times. This entry is derived from a study of T-cell reconstitution after alpha-beta-depleted transplantation in children. Preparation of the TCRbeta library involved a method that used unique molecular identifiers. Each CDR3 protein is one row after TCRdb ran MiXCR on the PCR reads. The table lists about 400,000 distinct CDR3 sequences, 10% to 15% of them singletons. The germline CDR1 and CDR2 sequences are SGDLS and YYNGEE. V lost 3 bases to trimming and J lost 2 bases, with 12 bases between them. The CDR3 spans 14 residues.

This sequence originates from a human donor who donated a stem cell graft to a child with Fanconi anemia. The specimen comprised PBMCs, sampled from the stem cell graft. The chain combines TRBV9 with TRBJ2-7; D is possibly TRBD1 (6 bases). The CDR3 region has the DNA TGTGCCAGCAGCGCGACAGGTACAACCTACGAGCAGTACTTC. Translated: CASSATGTTYEQYF.